These T cell receptor beta chains were read from a single sample in a study of blood T cells in healthy people across ages. TCRdb ran MiXCR on the 5' RACE reads and lists one entry per CDR3 protein. The table has 700,000 or so distinct CDR3 sequences, roughly 20% seen once. The sequenced sample consisted of blood. The receptor source for this set is a man in his 70s in good health. CDR3s include the opening cysteine and the closing phenylalanine or tryptophan. A D gene is named only where the DNA matches it firmly. The size of a clone is reported for some rows only, either as once, few or many, or as a class for expanded clones.

j_call	clone_size	d_call	v_call	cdr3_nt	cdr3_aa
TRBJ2-7	few	TRBD1	TRBV5-1	TGCGCCAGCAGCGTGGGACAGGGTCACGAGCAGTACTTC	CASSVGQGHEQYF
TRBJ2-4	few	.	TRBV9	TGTGCCAGCAGCGTAGTCGAGGGTCACATTCAGTACTTC	CASSVVEGHIQYF
TRBJ2-5	.	.	TRBV12-3/TRBV12-4	TGTGCCAGCAGTTTAGGACACCGGTATACCCAGTACTTC	CASSLGHRYTQYF
TRBJ1-1	.	TRBD1	TRBV10-3	TGTGCCATCAGTGAGCCGGGACAGCCTAACACTGAAGCTTTCTTT	CAISEPGQPNTEAFF
TRBJ1-1	.	.	TRBV20-1	TGCAGTGCTAGGTCTCCCCCCGGGCTGAACACTGAAGCTTTCTTT	CSARSPPGLNTEAFF
TRBJ2-1	few	.	TRBV30	TGTGCCTGGAGTGTACCCGGTGGTATTGTTGAGCAGTTCTTC	CAWSVPGGIVEQFF
TRBJ2-1	.	.	TRBV25-1	TGTGCCAGCAGTGAAGTGGGAGCGGCAAATGAGCAGTTCTTC	CASSEVGAANEQFF
TRBJ1-1	.	TRBD1	TRBV11-2	TGTGCCAGCAGCCCAGCCCGCACTACAGGGGGCGGGAGAGCTTTCTTT	CASSPARTTGGGRAFF
TRBJ1-2	many	.	TRBV20-1	TGCAGTGCTAGAGATACAGGTCGAGGGGGATATGGCTACACCTTC	CSARDTGRGGYGYTF
TRBJ2-4	.	.	TRBV20-1	TGCAGTGCTAGTGAAGCGGCAGCCAAAAACATTCAGTACTTC	CSASEAAAKNIQYF
TRBJ1-2	.	.	TRBV12-3/TRBV12-4	TGTGCCAGCAGGATCGGGACTGCTGGGGGAAGCTACACCTTC	CASRIGTAGGSYTF
TRBJ2-1	few	TRBD1	TRBV20-1	TGCAGTGCTACGGACAGGGTGCACAATGAGCAGTTCTTC	CSATDRVHNEQFF
TRBJ2-1	.	TRBD2	TRBV5-1	TGCGCCAGCAGCTTGGGGGGGACTAGCGGGAACTCCTACAATGAGCAGTTCTTC	CASSLGGTSGNSYNEQFF
TRBJ2-3	few	TRBD2	TRBV3-1	TGTGCCAGCAGCCAAGGGGTAGCGGGGAACACAGATACGCAGTATTTT	CASSQGVAGNTDTQYF